The clone carrying this T cell receptor beta chain has a single count. Its antigen is unknown. This entry is derived from a study of cytomegalovirus exposure and HLA in healthy donors. Study details: A preliminary data release comprised 80 million to 95 million unique TCRs obtained from HLA-typed donors. Study findings and constraints: A later analysis, which compared TCR beta chains of equal frequency, found the HLA-associated ones more clonally expanded. The authors considered a cluster of highly shared sequence variants likely to be a sequencing artifact.

Vbeta (60) and Jbeta (13) primers were used in the PCR. The table came from immunoSEQ multiplex PCR; TCRdb's copy has only in-frame clones and leaves some out. This table holds 160,000 or so clones, 70% found once. J was trimmed by 0 bases and V by 7 bases; bases with no gene match: 12. Germline-derived CDR1 and CDR2 are GTSNPN and SVGIG (reference sequence). The CDR3 spans 17 residues. This TCR derives from a man aged 18 to 30 in good health and CMV-seropositive. The sample taken for sequencing was PBMCs. V and J are TRBV30 and TRBJ1-6, with TRBD1 matching over 7 bases. The CDR3 coding sequence is TGTGCCTCCCCAGGGGGAGGCCCGAGCTCCTATAATTCACCCCTCCACTTT. Its protein product is CASPGGGPSSYNSPLHF.